This T cell receptor (beta chain) was sequenced in a study of identical twins. TCRdb passed the 5' RACE reads through MiXCR, listing each CDR3 protein once. The repertoire has 200,000 to 250,000 distinct CDR3 sequences, 7.5% of them found once; the top ten carry less than 2%. All donors were healthy Caucasians. Between the trimmed V and J ends, which lost 3 bases and 3 bases, there was a span of 9 bases. This CDR3 contains 13 residues. This clonotype was seen at least ten times. Its antigen is still unknown. Whole-study results and caveats: Where out-of-frame alpha sequences were twin-shared, they showed excess low generation probability.

This sample also appeared in a second study, on yellow fever vaccine responses in identical twins.

The gene calls are TRBV12-3 or TRBV12-4 and TRBJ2-7, with D unresolved. The sequence was collected from a woman under 30 in good health. Source material: memory (CD45RO+) T cells sorted from blood. The CDR3 region has the DNA TGTGCCAGCAGTTTGGCGAATATCTACGAGCAGTACTTC. Residues: CASSLANIYEQYF.